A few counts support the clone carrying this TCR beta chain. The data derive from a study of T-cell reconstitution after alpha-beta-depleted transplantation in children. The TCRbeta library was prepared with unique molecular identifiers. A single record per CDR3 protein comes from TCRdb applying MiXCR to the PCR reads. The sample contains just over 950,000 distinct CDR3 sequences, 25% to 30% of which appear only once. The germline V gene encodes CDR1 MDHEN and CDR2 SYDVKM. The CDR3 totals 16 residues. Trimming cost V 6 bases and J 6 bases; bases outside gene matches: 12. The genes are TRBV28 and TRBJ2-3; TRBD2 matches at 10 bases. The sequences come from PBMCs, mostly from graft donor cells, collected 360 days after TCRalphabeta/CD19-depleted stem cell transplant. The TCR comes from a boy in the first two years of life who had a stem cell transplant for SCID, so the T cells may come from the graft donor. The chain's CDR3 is CASSEAGGRLVDTQYF. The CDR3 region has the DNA TGTGCCAGCAGCGAAGCGGGGGGGCGGTTGGTGGATACGCAGTATTTT.